This TCR beta chain was profiled in a study of beta chain features in type 1 diabetes. General study results and limits: The study found fewer insertions and more deletions at VDJ junctions in type 1 diabetes patients. All four CD4+ subsets of Type 1 diabetes patients contained TCRB CDR3s that were moderately but significantly shorter.

This clone was counted between two and nine times. Its antigen remains unidentified. The isolated RNA, all of it, was reverse transcribed, so expressed TCRB transcripts were what got sequenced. Assay used: immunoSEQ multiplex PCR; TCRdb lists only in-frame clones, some missing. The sample consists of some 660,000 clones, about 14% of them appearing once. There was one heparinised blood draw per donor, averaging around 120 mL. Purity above 95% was achieved in all sorted populations. Germline-derived CDR1 and CDR2 are KGHSH and LQKENI. CDR3 length equals 16 residues. V was trimmed by 0 bases and J by 0 bases, leaving 9 bases between them.

This chain joins TRBV18 and TRBJ1-3; the D gene is possibly TRBD1 (6 bases). The sequence came from a man between 18 and 29 years old with type 1 diabetes. The source material was naive CD4+ T cells from blood. The CDR3 protein is CASSPPAGASGNTIYF. The CDR3 DNA is TGTGCCAGCTCACCACCGGCGGGGGCCTCTGGAAACACCATATATTTT.